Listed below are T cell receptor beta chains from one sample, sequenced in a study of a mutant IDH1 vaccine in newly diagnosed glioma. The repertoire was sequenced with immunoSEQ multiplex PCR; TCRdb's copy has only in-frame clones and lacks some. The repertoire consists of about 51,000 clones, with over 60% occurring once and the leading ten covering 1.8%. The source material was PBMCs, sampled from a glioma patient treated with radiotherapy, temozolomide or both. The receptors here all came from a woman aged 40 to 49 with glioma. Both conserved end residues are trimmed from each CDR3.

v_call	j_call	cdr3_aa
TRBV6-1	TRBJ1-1	ASSRPPAMNTEAF
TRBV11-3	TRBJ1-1	ASSSGRLNTEAF
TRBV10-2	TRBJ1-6	ASSEGAFNSPLH
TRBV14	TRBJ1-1	ASSPFDRNTEAF
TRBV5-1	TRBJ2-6	ASSLWGGSSGANVLT
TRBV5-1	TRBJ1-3	ASQRIPGTGNTIY
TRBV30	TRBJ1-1	ASHRGQTEAF
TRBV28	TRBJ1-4	ASTDRPQKLF
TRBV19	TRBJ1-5	ASSPTGGHQPQH
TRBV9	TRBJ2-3	ASSAVGQGRDTQY
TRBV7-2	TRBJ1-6	ASSVSYNSPLH
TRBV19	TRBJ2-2	ASSILSGGDTGELF
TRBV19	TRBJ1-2	ASSRDSAPANYGYT
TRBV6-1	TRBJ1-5	ASNDWVRQH
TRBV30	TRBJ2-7	ACRLLGGDEQY
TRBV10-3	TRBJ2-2	AIRPLGPSTGELF
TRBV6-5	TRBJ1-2	ASKRQGSGYT
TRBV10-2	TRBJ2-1	ASSPSSRGGEQF
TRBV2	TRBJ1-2	ASSFRGAGYGYT
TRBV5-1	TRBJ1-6	ASSAMGATSPLH
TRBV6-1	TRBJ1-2	ASSEQGLYGYT
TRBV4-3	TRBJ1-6	ASSQARGAYNSPLH
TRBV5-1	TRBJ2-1	ASEASGGSGEQF